This TCR beta chain was retrieved from a study of cytomegalovirus exposure and HLA in healthy donors. In the study overall: In terms of ancestry, the Caucasian-associated cluster contained roughly 80% of the roughly 400 genotyped donors.

The CDR3 has 13 residues. With 2 bases removed from V and 10 bases from J, the gap between germline ends came to 15 bases. Germline assignment: CDR1 MNHEY and CDR2 SVGAGI. The PCR was carried out with 60 Vbeta primers and 13 Jbeta primers. TCRdb's table, derived via immunoSEQ multiplex PCR, lists solely in-frame clones and lacks some. The table lists 100,000 to 130,000 clones, 77% of them singletons. This clone has only a few counts. The J gene is TRBJ2-7, the V gene TRBV6-5; TRBD2 might be the D (6 bases). The receptor was derived from a male donor in good health and CMV-seronegative. Sequencing was performed on PBMCs. The CDR3 nucleotides read TGTGCCAGCAGTTACCCGGGGGTTGACACCCAGTACTTC. Protein: CASSYPGVDTQYF.